The sequence of this TCR beta chain was determined in a study of human T cells and chemical hapten exposure. Note on this clonotype: The target antigen is unknown.

MiXCR was run by TCRdb on the RACE reads, yielding one entry per CDR3 protein. Of about 160,000 distinct CDR3 sequences listed, about a quarter are singletons. Study-wide results and limits: After DPC sensitization, TCRs above 1 in 1000 frequency showed no change.

CDR3 length: 15 residues. CDR1 is MGHDK and CDR2 is SYGVNS in the germline V gene. V was cut by 1 base and J by 1 base, with 10 bases left in between. Indicated time point: patch test 3, about 24 weeks after DPC sensitization. The treatment is: therapeutic diphenylcyclopropenone sensitization with weekly scalp DPC. This sequence was found in a woman between 18 and 29 years old with alopecia areata. Some clones in this sample may be carry-over from other donors' samples. The chain joins TRBV25-1 to TRBJ1-2, with a tentative D call TRBD1 (6 bases). Here the sequenced sample was whole blood, taken in connection with sensitization to the hapten diphenylcyclopropenone (DPC). DNA of the CDR3: TGTGCCAGCAGTGAATGGACAGCGATTAACTATGGCTACACCTTC. Translation gives CASSEWTAINYGYTF.